This T cell receptor (beta chain) emerged from a study of T cell responses to AZD1222 COVID-19 vaccine. Whole-study results and caveats: The donor group comprised mostly white British people and more females; the analysis possibly underestimated clonal diversity. Across the whole spike, CD4 TCRs peaked at regions 160-218 and 743-854.

Generated by immunoSEQ multiplex PCR, the TCRdb table keeps only in-frame clones and is missing some. The sample carries under 35,000 clones, 88% recorded once. The V gene lost 0 bases and the J gene lost 5 bases, with 14 bases spanning the gap. The CDR3 is 15 amino acids. In germline, CDR1 is LGHNA, CDR2 YSLEER. Concerning this clone: Its target is not known.

The clonotype originates from an adult who received the AZD1222 COVID-19 vaccine. This specimen consisted of peripheral blood, obtained 28 days after the second AZD1222 dose. The chain couples TRBV4-3 to TRBJ2-7, with no clear D. Here the CDR3 DNA reads TGCGCCAGCAGCCAAGAGGCAGTGATCGGCCACGAGCAGTACTTC. Translation gives CASSQEAVIGHEQYF.